Presented here are 11 T cell receptor beta chains from one specimen sequenced in a study of T cell clonality in common variable immunodeficiency. Clones were sequenced by immunoSEQ multiplex PCR, and TCRdb holds only the in-frame ones, with some missing. There are about 66,000 clones in the sample, none observed a single time. The sequenced sample consisted of peripheral blood mononuclear cells. These receptors all come from a person aged 18-70 years in good health.

Comment on this clone: Sequencing ends 3 residues short of the CDR3 end; the germline J gene provides the rest. The rearrangement joins TRBV7-9 to TRBJ1-2; possible D gene TRBD1, 6 bases. The germline CDR1 and CDR2 sequences are SEHNR and FQNEAQ (reference sequence). The length of the CDR3 is 13 residues. The CDR3: CASAAPTGIDYTF. The sequenced CDR3 bases are TGTGCCAGCGCTGCCCCAACAGGGATCGAC. Based on the CDR3 plus reference TRBV7-9 and TRBJ1-2, the full variable domain is DTGVSQNPRHKITKRGQNVTFRCDPISEHNRLYWYRQTLGQGPEFLTYFQNEAQLEKSRLLSDRFSAERPKGSFSTLEIQRTEQGDSAMYLCASAAPTGIDYTFGSGTRLTVV.

This clone appeared many times. This CDR3 is CASSEYFRRGITEAFF. The CDR3 bases that were read are TGTGCCAGCAGTGAATATTTTCGTAGGGGAATTACTGAA. The rearrangement uses TRBV6-1 and TRBJ1-1, with D perhaps TRBD1 (5 bases). The read ends 3 residues shy of where the CDR3 ends; the end is completed using the germline J gene. The V end was cut by 2 bases, the J end by 5 bases, with 18 bases between. CDR1 and CDR2 from the germline V gene are MNHNS and SASEGT. CDR3 length equals 16 residues.

In this sample, this clone turned up many times. One end of the junction varies from germline; a read error may be responsible. The CDR3 end falls 3 residues outside the read, so it is completed with the germline J gene. The chain recombines TRBV7-6 with TRBJ2-7; D possibly uses TRBD1 or TRBD2 (5 bases each). Germline assignment: CDR1 SGHVS and CDR2 FNYEAQ. CDR3 length equals 14 residues. The CDR3 here is CASSLGRQGDEQYF. CDR3 DNA, as far as it was read: TGTGCCAGCAGTTTAGGTCGCCAGGGAGACGAG.

This clone occurred many times. The CDR3 is cut off 3 residues early in the read; its end comes from the germline J gene. Additional DNA sequences in this sample encode the identical CDR3. V usage is TRBV20-1 and J usage is TRBJ2-7; 7 nucleotides agree with TRBD1. The ends lost 2 bases at V and 2 bases at J; junction bases unmatched: 6. This CDR3 has 14 amino acids. CDR1 and CDR2 from the germline V gene are DFQATT and SNEGSKA (reference sequence). The sequenced part of the CDR3 DNA is TGCAGTGCTAGATGGACAGGTATTCCCTACGAG. It is translated as CSARWTGIPYE. The CDR3, in full, reads CSARWTGIPYEQYF.

This clone was seen many times. The CDR3 extends 3 residues past the end of the read, so its final part is completed from the germline J gene. The chain links TRBV15 to TRBJ2-2; possible D gene TRBD2, 6 bases. The CDR3 runs 16 residues. Germline assignment: CDR1 LNHNV and CDR2 YYDKDF (reference sequence). Trimming took off 0 bases at V and 6 bases at J, with 14 bases between the two ends. The chain's CDR3 is CATSRDGGVGAGELFF. The DNA read from the CDR3 is TGTGCCACCAGCAGAGACGGCGGGGTGGGGGCCGGGGAG.

Concerning this clone: The CDR3 end is not reached by the read, which stops 3 residues before it; the germline J gene fills it in. The chain has TRBV5-1 and TRBJ2-3, with 8 bases that match TRBD1. Germline CDR1 and CDR2: SGHRS and YFSETQ. The CDR3 sequence is 15 residues long. The ends lost 4 bases at V and 7 bases at J; junction bases unmatched: 11. The CDR3 sequence is CASSPTGTGANTQYF. CDR3 bases read: TGCGCCAGCAGCCCTACCGGGACAGGTGCAAATACG.

This clone was detected many times. The read finishes 3 residues shy of the CDR3 end, and the germline J gene is used to complete it. The chain combines TRBV28 with TRBJ2-5, with 9 positions matching TRBD1. CDR1 and CDR2 from the germline V gene are MDHEN and SYDVKM. The V gene end was trimmed by 7 bases and the J gene end by 6 bases; junction bases not matched to a gene: 12. The CDR3 consists of 15 residues. The covered CDR3 bases are TGTGCCAGCACCGCCGGGACAGGGCCGGGAAAGACC. This translates into CASTAGTGPGKT. The full CDR3 protein reads CASTAGTGPGKTQYF.

This clone came up many times. The read comes to an end 3 residues before the CDR3 does, leaving the germline J gene to fill in the end. The rearrangement joins TRBV5-6 to TRBJ1-1, with D perhaps TRBD1 (6 bases). This CDR3 is 12 amino acids long. CDR1 SGHDT and CDR2 YYEEEE come from the germline V gene. V lost 1 base and J 7 bases, leaving 8 bases between the germline ends. The CDR3 sequence is CASSLPGHEAFF. Partial CDR3 DNA: TGTGCCAGCAGCTTGCCGGGACATGAA.

This clone has at least ten counts. Coverage ceases 3 residues before the CDR3 finishes, and the germline J gene fills in the end. J is TRBJ1-1 and V is TRBV5-1, with D uncertain. Germline V gene data show CDR1 as SGHRS and CDR2 as YFSETQ. V lost 1 base, J lost 0 bases, and 7 bases lay in between. CDR3 length: 14 residues. The CDR3 bases that were read are TGCGCCAGCAGCTTGAACACTATGAACACTGAA. This encodes CASSLNTMNTE. The whole CDR3 sequence reads CASSLNTMNTEAFF.

This clone was detected many times. The CDR3 end is not reached by the read, which stops 3 residues before it; the germline J gene fills it in. The chain carries TRBV7-8 and TRBJ1-4, with TRBD1 identical over 9 bases. The CDR3 sequence is 15 residues long. Trimming at V came to 4 bases and at J to 10 bases, leaving 10 bases not matched to a gene. Germline V gene data show CDR1 as SGHVS and CDR2 as FQNEAQ. CDR3 bases read: TGTGCCAGCAGCTGGACCAGGACAGGGGAGGCAAAA. Protein sequence: CASSWTRTGEAK. The complete CDR3 reads CASSWTRTGEAKLFF.

This clone showed up many times. Read data end 3 residues before the CDR3 end; the end is taken from the germline J gene. This sequence joins TRBV18 and TRBJ1-1, with 7 nucleotides matching TRBD1. The CDR3 has 13 residues. Trimming cost V 6 bases and J 6 bases; bases outside gene matches: 7. CDR1 and CDR2 (germline): KGHSH, LQKENI. The CDR3 here is CASSRQGSAEAFF. The DNA read from the CDR3 is TGTGCCAGCTCGCGACAGGGTTCCGCTGAA.